This T cell receptor (beta chain) is from a study of blood T cell repertoires in COVID-19. About the research overall: Whether acute or convalescent, the COVID-19 samples came from the United States, Italy and Spain. PBMCs, B-cell-depleted T cells, or T cells provided the cDNA or gDNA that made up the material.

Trimming cost V 2 bases and J 8 bases; bases outside gene matches: 6. CDR3 length: 14 residues. The germline V gene encodes CDR1 MNHEY and CDR2 SVGAGI. The protocol was immunoSEQ multiplex PCR, while the TCRdb copy is restricted to in-frame clones and leaves out a portion. The sample holds fewer than 500,000 clones, roughly 89% seen once. This chain uses TRBV6-5 with TRBJ1-5; 7 nucleotides align to TRBD1. The source material was peripheral blood. This TCR was sampled from a man between 18 and 35 years old with COVID-19, enrolled during active disease. CDR3: CASSYRTGDEPQHF. CDR3 nucleotides: TGTGCCAGCAGTTACCGAACAGGGGATGAGCCCCAGCATTTT.